The 6 T cell receptor beta chains below all came from one sample that was sequenced in a study of blood T cell repertoires in COVID-19 (dated by TCRdb to the early 2020s). To prepare the library, the immunoSEQ multiplex PCR assay was applied. TCRdb limited this immuneACCESS table to in-frame rearrangements with V and J called. A share of clones is missing; checked studies link under half to unresolved V genes, and the rest is unexplained. The sample table lists about 190,000 clones, around 86% of them with a count of one. Around 7% of the sample belongs to the ten largest clones. The sequenced material came from peripheral blood. These receptor sequences come from a man in his forties with acute or convalescent COVID-19.

This chain joins TRBV19 and TRBJ1-5; tentative D call: TRBD1 (5 bases). V gave up 10 bases and J gave up 0 bases, with 13 bases separating them. The CDR3 loop spans 14 amino acids. Germline values: CDR1 LNHDA, CDR2 SQIVND (reference sequence). The CDR3 region is CATATVDSNQPQHF. CDR3 nucleotides: TGTGCCACCGCGACAGTTGATAGCAATCAGCCCCAGCATTTT.

This clone appeared once. V gene TRBV9 combines with J gene TRBJ2-6, with no clear D. Between the trimmed V and J ends, which lost 3 bases and 0 bases, there was a span of 13 bases. CDR3 length: 17 residues. Germline V lookup: CDR1 SGDLS, CDR2 YYNGEE. The DNA of the CDR3 is TGTGCCAGCAGCGGACCGGCCAGGCTCTCTGGGGCCAACGTCCTGACTTTC. It specifies CASSGPARLSGANVLTF.

The J gene is TRBJ1-6, the V gene TRBV28; 9 bases are shared with TRBD1. The junction had 19 bases not matched to a gene; V was cut back by 6 bases and J by 7 bases. The germline V gene has CDR1 MDHEN and CDR2 SYDVKM. The CDR3 has 19 amino acids. CDR3 bases: TGTGCCAGCAGCCGCCGAACTTCCGGGACAGGGATTTTAAATTCACCCCTCCACTTT. Amino acids: CASSRRTSGTGILNSPLHF.

The rearrangement joins TRBV6-2 or TRBV6-3 to TRBJ2-3; 11 nucleotides agree with TRBD2. This CDR3 contains 17 residues. The junction had 5 bases not matched to a gene; V was cut back by 0 bases and J by 3 bases. The V gene's germline CDR1 is MNHEY and CDR2 SVGEGT. CDR3 sequence reads: CASSYSIAGGITDTQYF. The DNA of the CDR3 is TGTGCCAGCAGTTACTCGATAGCGGGGGGGATAACAGATACGCAGTATTTT.

The chain joins TRBV4-3 to TRBJ2-4; 7 nucleotides match TRBD2. This CDR3 is built from 15 residues. The J segment lost 2 bases and the V segment lost 1 base, leaving 2 bases of the junction unmatched. Germline V gene sequence: CDR1 LGHNA, CDR2 YSLEER. In nucleotides, the CDR3 is TGCGCCAGCAGCCAAGGGCGGGGGACCAAAAACATTCAGTACTTC. Protein sequence: CASSQGRGTKNIQYF.

In the case of this clone: The junction shows a germline mismatch at one end, possibly a read error. The sample holds other DNA sequences that translate to the same CDR3. The chain is built from TRBV5-8 and TRBJ2-1; possibly TRBD1 for D (5 bases). Germline V gene sequence: CDR1 SGHTS, CDR2 YDEGEE. This CDR3 comprises 15 residues. CDR3 protein: CASSLGQSSYNEQFF. CDR3 DNA sequence: TGTGCCAGCAGCTTGGGACAGAGCTCCTACAATGAACAGTTCTTC.